This section outlines one T cell receptor beta chain sequence together with its context. Its antigen remains undetermined. Base-call qualities are not available, and no considerably larger clone is one nucleotide away. PBMCs were isolated by Ficoll-Paque density gradient centrifugation. The record originates from a study of T-cell memory formation after mild COVID-19 (dated by TCRdb to 2020 to 2022). In terms of the full investigation: TCR sequence clusters from the two donors were largely donor specific. In a couple of donors, T-cell clones that expanded and contracted after mild COVID-19 were tracked by sequencing TCRalpha and TCRbeta repertoires over time. Two young, previously healthy adult volunteers, one female and one male, were included in the cohort. The paper as a whole reports these results and caveats: The study included only a couple of mild cases, and larger cohorts that include severe cases with pre-infection samples were judged to be necessary. Some responding clones were detected in pre-infection memory, which suggested that pre-existing cross-reactive memory T cells had joined the SARS-CoV-2 response. From day 15 to 85, contracting clones showed balanced CD4/CD8 phenotypes, whereas a second wave of clones that expanded from day 15 to 37 leaned towards CD4+. SARS-CoV-2 specificity of the second-wave clones peaking on day 37 was not confirmed. Contracting CD4+ clones were found mainly in CM and EM memory subsets, while CD8+ clones were enriched in EMRA.

The sequencer listed for this sample is Illumina NovaSeq 6000. Using 5'RACE with constant-segment primers, TCRalpha and TCRbeta cDNA libraries were constructed, with sample barcodes and unique molecular identifiers added in the process. RNA was extracted from every sample with Trizol reagent. The libraries were amplified in two PCR steps, and the second step added a second sample barcode and Illumina TruSeq adapters. Sequencing of libraries was performed on an Illumina NovaSeq with 2 x 150 bp paired-end reads. In the authors' own workflow: Demultiplexing of reads and collapsing into UMI-guided consensus sequences were performed with migec v1.2.7. With mixcr v2.1.11, UMI consensuses were aligned to TRA and TRB V and J templates and assembled into clonotypes. Expanded or contracted clonotypes were those called significant by both edgeR and NoisET, with noise models trained on biological replicates. For edgeR calls, the cutoffs were a false discovery rate-adjusted p below 0.01 and a log2 fold-change threshold of 1. As an exploratory analysis of dynamics, max-normalized trajectories of the 1000 most abundant clonotypes were examined by PCA with hierarchical clustering. Separately sequenced CD4+ and CD8+ repertoires were used to assign the CD4 or CD8 phenotype of responding clones. Using fastp trimming at Q25 and MiXCR clonotype assembly, TCRdb reanalyzed the public sequencing data and kept in-frame beta chains. CDR3 protein duplicates are merged, each entry listing the most common genes and DNA. The V and J calls were determined by TCRdb, not by the authors. Within this sample are approximately 170,000 distinct CDR3 sequences, with approximately 12% of them counted one time only. The ten largest clonotypes hold 2.5% to 3.5% of the sample.

Its CDR3 holds 16 amino acids, cysteine through phenylalanine. Of the read, only the CDR3 DNA is kept; its 48 bases are in frame from base 1. Relative to germline, V is 3 bases shorter and J is 1 base shorter, with 15 bases between their ends. CDR1 and CDR2, looked up from the germline V gene (reference sequence), are LNHNV and YYDKDF. The source material was PBMCs or a T cell subset sorted from them (not recorded which). The source of this sequence is a man aged 18-30 years who had mild COVID-19 (a few samples of this study predate the infection). The sample titles of this study are shuffled in the database, so cell type and time point are left out; the donor was told from shared clones. Rearrangement joined TRBV15 to TRBJ1-1; too little of a D gene remains to name it. In nucleotide form, the sequence is TGTGCCACCAGCAGCAATCAGGTGGTCGGGAACACTGAAGCTTTCTTT. Its protein is CATSSNQVVGNTEAFF.